One sample yielded the 6 T cell receptor beta chains listed below, sequenced in a study of blood T cell repertoires in COVID-19. Assay: immunoSEQ multiplex PCR; the TCRdb copy retains only in-frame clones and omits some. The sample holds about 190,000 clones; 84% are singletons and the top ten take approximately 5%. Source material: peripheral blood. These receptors were taken from a woman between 70 and 85 years old with active or convalescent COVID-19.

The V and J genes are TRBV3-1 (or the pseudogene TRBV3-2) and TRBJ1-3; TRBD1 matches at 7 bases. Germline V lookup: CDR1 LGHDT, CDR2 YNNKEL (reference sequence). J was trimmed by 1 base and V by 3 bases; bases with no gene match: 6. This CDR3 has 16 amino acids. CDR3 coding DNA: TGTGCCAGCAGCCAGCCGACAGGGTTTTCTGGAAACACCATATATTTT. Protein sequence: CASSQPTGFSGNTIYF.

The chain has TRBV18 and TRBJ1-2; 9 bases align to TRBD1. The J segment lost 4 bases and the V segment lost 3 bases, leaving 12 bases of the junction unmatched. The CDR3 is made up of 17 amino acids. Germline assignment: CDR1 KGHSH and CDR2 LQKENI. CDR3 sequence reads: CASSPSGQGRGGYGYTF. The CDR3 DNA reads as TGTGCCAGCTCACCCTCAGGACAGGGGAGAGGAGGCTATGGCTACACCTTC.

This clone was counted a few times. This rearrangement joins TRBV4-1 to TRBJ2-2; D uncertain. CDR1 is MGHRA and CDR2 is YSYEKL in the germline V gene. With 3 bases removed from V and 3 bases from J, the gap between germline ends came to 11 bases. The CDR3 is 15 amino acids. The CDR3 region has the DNA TGCGCCAGCAGCCAGGCTAAGACTTACACCGGGGAGCTGTTTTTT. It yields the protein CASSQAKTYTGELFF.

This sequence joins TRBV3-1 (or the pseudogene TRBV3-2) and TRBJ2-3, with D uncertain. The V gene lost 1 base and the J gene lost 1 base, with 3 bases spanning the gap. Germline V gene sequence: CDR1 LGHDT, CDR2 YNNKEL (reference sequence). The CDR3 has 13 residues. The CDR3 loop is CASSQAGTDTQYF. CDR3 bases: TGTGCCAGCAGCCAAGCGGGCACAGATACGCAGTATTTT.

The chain combines TRBV7-9 with TRBJ2-3; TRBD2 matches at 10 bases. V shed 6 bases and J 0 bases; nucleotides not matched to a gene: 0. The CDR3 is made up of 14 amino acids. CDR1 and CDR2 (germline): SEHNR, FQNEAQ (reference sequence). The chain's CDR3 is CASRLAGSTDTQYF. CDR3 DNA sequence: TGTGCCAGCAGACTAGCGGGGAGCACAGATACGCAGTATTTT.

V is TRBV3-1 (or the pseudogene TRBV3-2) and J is TRBJ2-7, with D unclear. Germline V lookup: CDR1 LGHDT, CDR2 YNNKEL (reference sequence). Deletions cut 5 bases from V and 7 bases from J, with 9 bases between. This CDR3 contains 11 residues. CDR3 DNA: TGTGCCAGCAGCTTGACTCGTGAGCAGTACTTC. Its translation: CASSLTREQYF.